This T cell receptor (beta chain) was sequenced for a study of cytomegalovirus exposure and HLA in healthy donors. V was shortened by 3 bases and J by 1 base, with 10 bases between the two germline ends. This CDR3 spans 14 amino acids. Germline CDR1 is SGHRS and CDR2 is YFSETQ. 60 Vbeta and 13 Jbeta primers were used in PCR. Repertoires were generated with immunoSEQ multiplex PCR, while TCRdb's copy carries only in-frame clones and drops some. Seen here are approximately 200,000 clones, about three quarters observed once, and the top ten hold less than 20%. Overall study findings and caveats: HLA alleles showed associations with 15,000 to 20,000 TCR beta sequences in a later analysis, at a 0.05 false discovery rate. Looking again later, the authors saw that most CMV-associated TCR beta chains seemed HLA-restricted. Accurate prediction of most subjects' HLA-A and HLA-B alleles from TCR beta sequences was reported.

About this clone: Its antigen remains unidentified.

This receptor was obtained from a man aged 35-49 years in good health and CMV-seronegative. The material sequenced was PBMCs. The rearrangement uses TRBV5-1 and TRBJ1-1; a weak D match, TRBD1 (5 bases). Written as DNA, the CDR3 is TGCGCCAGCAGCTCTGGGGGGGGGAACACTGAAGCTTTCTTT. Encoded protein: CASSSGGGNTEAFF.